This passage covers 29 T cell receptor beta chains from one sample sequenced in a study of human T cells and chemical hapten exposure. The sample's time point: patch test 1, 2 weeks after DPC sensitization. Stated treatment: therapeutic diphenylcyclopropenone sensitization with weekly scalp DPC. TCRdb re-called the RACE reads through MiXCR, storing one row per CDR3 protein. Of under 130,000 distinct CDR3 sequences listed, approximately 10% were seen once; the top ten hold roughly 3.3%. The source was whole blood, collected in connection with sensitization to the hapten diphenylcyclopropenone (DPC). These receptors were collected from a woman in her forties with alopecia areata. Some clones in this sample may be carry-over from other donors' samples.

This clonotype occurred a few times. V usage is TRBV11-3 and J usage is TRBJ2-1; possibly TRBD2 for D (6 bases). Germline V gene data show CDR1 as SGHNT and CDR2 as YENEEA. The ends were cut back, 4 bases at V and 8 bases at J, with 12 bases in the middle. The CDR3 covers 13 residues. In nucleotides, the CDR3 is TGTGCCAGCAGCTGGGGACTGGGCGATGAGCAGTTCTTC. Protein sequence: CASSWGLGDEQFF.

This clonotype was recorded a few times. The chain employs TRBV12-3 or TRBV12-4 and TRBJ2-7; D may be TRBD1 (6 bases). The CDR3 contains 13 residues. Trimming took off 7 bases at V and 7 bases at J, with 17 bases between the two ends. In nucleotides, the CDR3 is TGTGCCAGCACCCCAGGTCTCACAGGGGAGCAGTACTTC. Translating it yields CASTPGLTGEQYF.

The chain carries TRBV5-4 and TRBJ2-2; weak D call: TRBD2 (5 bases). The CDR3 sequence is 13 residues long. Germline assignment: CDR1 SGHNT and CDR2 YYREEE (reference sequence). Trimming stripped 0 bases from V and 8 bases from J, with 8 bases between. Here the CDR3 reads CASSLVVAGELFF. In DNA, the CDR3 is TGTGCCAGCAGCTTGGTTGTAGCGGGGGAGCTGTTTTTT.

This chain links TRBV12-3 or TRBV12-4 with TRBJ1-2; 8 positions match TRBD1. The trim removed 6 bases at V and 3 bases at J, leaving 6 bases unmatched. The CDR3 contains 14 residues. DNA of the CDR3: TGTGCCAGCAGCGACACAGGGGGAGACTATGGCTACACCTTC. Its translation is CASSDTGGDYGYTF.

The gene calls are TRBV4-1 and TRBJ2-1; a weak D match, TRBD1 (5 bases). With 6 bases removed from V and 10 bases from J, the gap between germline ends came to 13 bases. Germline V gene sequence: CDR1 MGHRA, CDR2 YSYEKL. The CDR3 covers 12 residues. CDR3 in DNA: TGCGCCAGCAGTGAAGGGGCTGAAGAGCAGTTCTTC. It specifies CASSEGAEEQFF.

This clonotype was recorded at least ten times. V and J are TRBV2 and TRBJ2-5, with TRBD2 identical over 12 bases. The germline gives CDR1 SNHLY, CDR2 FYNNEI. The junction had 4 bases not matched to a gene; V was cut back by 6 bases and J by 2 bases. The CDR3 consists of 15 residues. The CDR3 loop reads CASRRLAGAQETQYF. In nucleotides, the CDR3 is TGTGCCAGCAGGAGACTAGCGGGGGCACAAGAGACCCAGTACTTC.

This clonotype was seen repeatedly, ten times or more. The genes are TRBV20-1 and TRBJ1-2; 8 bases are shared with TRBD1. Germline V gives CDR1 DFQATT, CDR2 SNEGSKA (reference sequence). The junction had 8 bases not matched to a gene; V was cut back by 1 base and J by 7 bases. The CDR3 has 14 amino acids. CDR3 amino acids: CSARASDRVAGYTF. The CDR3 DNA reads as TGCAGTGCTAGAGCCTCGGACAGGGTCGCTGGCTACACCTTC.

This clonotype showed up just a few times. CDR3 sequence: CASSPPTGGMNRGYTF. The CDR3 DNA follows: TGTGCCAGCAGTCCTCCGACAGGGGGGATGAATCGGGGCTACACCTTC. The J gene is TRBJ1-2, the V gene TRBV12-3 or TRBV12-4, with 9 bases fitting TRBD1. This CDR3 comprises 16 residues. V lost 5 bases to trimming and J lost 8 bases; unmatched junction nucleotides: 15.

The chain recombines TRBV4-3 with TRBJ1-3, with a weak D call TRBD1 (6 bases). The V end lost 2 bases, the J end lost 3 bases, and 11 bases lay between the germline ends. In germline, CDR1 is LGHNA, CDR2 YSLEER. This CDR3 contains 15 residues. The CDR3 region has the DNA TGCGCCAGCAGCCAAACAGGCAGGGGTGGAAACACCATATATTTT. As protein: CASSQTGRGGNTIYF.

The chain couples TRBV5-4 to TRBJ1-6; D is perhaps TRBD1 (5 bases). The germline V gene has CDR1 SGHNT and CDR2 YYREEE (reference sequence). The CDR3 consists of 16 residues. Deletions cut 8 bases from V and 0 bases from J, with 15 bases between. The chain's CDR3 is CARSSGPASYNSPLHF. DNA for the CDR3: TGTGCCAGGAGTTCGGGACCCGCCTCCTATAATTCACCCCTCCACTTT. The full variable domain, in which reference TRBV5-4 and TRBJ1-6 provide the parts outside the CDR3, is ETGVTQSPTHLIKTRGQQVTLRCSSQSGHNTVSWYQQALGQGPQFIFQYYREEENGRGNFPPRFSGLQFPNYSSELNVNALELDDSALYLCARSSGPASYNSPLHFGNGTRLTVT.

This clonotype was found a few times. The rearrangement links TRBV20-1 to TRBJ2-3; 12 bases line up with TRBD2. CDR1 is DFQATT, CDR2 SNEGSKA, per germline (reference sequence). V gave up 6 bases and J gave up 5 bases; unmatched junction bases: 9. The CDR3 sequence is 15 residues long. CDR3 residues: CSAAGRLAGEDTQYF. The CDR3 region has the DNA TGCAGTGCCGCAGGCAGACTAGCGGGGGAAGATACGCAGTATTTT.

DNA of the CDR3: TGTGCCAGCAGGCTAGCGGGGGGGCCCTACAATGAGCAGTTCTTC. It yields the protein CASRLAGGPYNEQFF. The chain joins TRBV12-3 or TRBV12-4 to TRBJ2-1, with TRBD2 matching 12 bases. This CDR3 region has 15 residues. The ends lost 6 bases at V and 2 bases at J; junction bases unmatched: 2.

In its sample, this clonotype was seen a few times. This chain joins TRBV25-1 and TRBJ1-5; a possible D gene is TRBD1 (5 bases). The V end lost 11 bases, the J end lost 2 bases, and 13 bases lay between the germline ends. This CDR3 has 13 amino acids. Germline V gives CDR1 MGHDK, CDR2 SYGVNS. CDR3 in DNA: TGTGCCGGGGAGGGGATTGGCAATCAGCCCCAGCATTTT. Translated: CAGEGIGNQPQHF.

This clonotype was detected ten times or more. V is TRBV18 and J is TRBJ2-7; tentative D call: TRBD1 (6 bases). The CDR3 runs 12 residues. The germline V gene has CDR1 KGHSH and CDR2 LQKENI. V was shortened by 8 bases and J by 7 bases, with 15 bases between the two germline ends. Here the CDR3 DNA reads TGTGCCAGCCAAACAGGGTTGGAGGAGCAGTACTTC. Its protein product is CASQTGLEEQYF.

CDR3 protein: CASSYGLNTGELFF. The CDR3, as DNA: TGTGCCAGCAGTTACGGGCTGAACACCGGGGAGCTGTTTTTT. V and J are TRBV6-5 and TRBJ2-2; D not certain. This CDR3 has 14 residues. Per germline, CDR1 MNHEY and CDR2 SVGAGI. Between the trimmed V and J ends, which lost 2 bases and 1 base, there was a span of 5 bases.

This clonotype showed up just a few times. This chain links TRBV7-2 with TRBJ2-3, with 10 bases identical to TRBD2. The V segment lost 6 bases and the J segment 3 bases; nucleotides outside the gene matches: 9. The CDR3 is made up of 16 amino acids. The germline CDR1 and CDR2 sequences are SGHTA and FQGNSA. The CDR3, as DNA: TGTGCCAGCAGACTAAAAGCGGGAGGGGGGACAGATACGCAGTATTTT. Translation: CASRLKAGGGTDTQYF.

This clonotype was detected many times. J is TRBJ2-1 and V is TRBV10-3; 7 nucleotides agree with TRBD2. CDR3 length: 12 amino acids. With V trimmed by 0 bases and J by 10 bases, 0 bases remained unmatched. Germline CDR1 reads ENHRY; CDR2 reads SYGVKD. CDR3 DNA sequence: TGTGCCATCAGTGAGTCTAGCGGGGAGCAGTTCTTC. It encodes CAISESSGEQFF.

This clonotype turned up a few times. The chain carries TRBV5-1 and TRBJ2-4; the D gene is possibly TRBD2 (5 bases). From germline, CDR1 is SGHRS and CDR2 YFSETQ. This CDR3 contains 16 residues. Trimming pared 1 base from V and 3 bases from J, leaving 14 bases between. The CDR3 is CASSLRPTSGKNIQYF. In nucleotides, the CDR3 is TGCGCCAGCAGCTTGCGCCCGACAAGCGGCAAAAACATTCAGTACTTC.

The V and J genes are TRBV5-6 and TRBJ1-6; a weak D match, TRBD1 (5 bases). Trimming cost V 2 bases and J 9 bases, with 12 bases left between them. This CDR3 contains 14 residues. From germline, CDR1 is SGHDT and CDR2 YYEEEE. Here the CDR3 reads CASSFVGVSSPLHF. The DNA for the CDR3 is TGTGCCAGCAGCTTCGTGGGGGTCTCTTCACCCCTCCACTTT.

The V gene is TRBV11-1, the J gene TRBJ2-2, with D unclear. Deletions cut 6 bases from V and 2 bases from J, with 10 bases between. The CDR3 totals 14 residues. Germline loops: CDR1 SGHAT, CDR2 FQDESV (reference sequence). CDR3 amino acids: CASSRYRNTGELFF. CDR3 DNA sequence: TGTGCCAGCAGTCGATACCGAAACACCGGGGAGCTGTTTTTT.

This clonotype was observed at least ten times. The CDR3 sequence: CASSQTDGPYEQYF. The CDR3 coding sequence is TGTGCCAGCAGTCAGACGGACGGCCCCTACGAGCAGTACTTC. V and J are TRBV6-6 and TRBJ2-7; D call uncertain. Deletions cut 5 bases from V and 2 bases from J, with 13 bases between. The CDR3 contains 14 residues. Germline V gene lookup returns CDR1 MNHNY and CDR2 SVGAGI (reference sequence).

This chain connects TRBV24-1 to TRBJ2-7, with 11 bases fitting TRBD1. The CDR3 is made up of 16 amino acids. Trimming cost V 5 bases and J 6 bases; bases outside gene matches: 11. From germline, CDR1 is KGHDR and CDR2 SFDVKD. This CDR3 is CATSAGTGGAPAEQYF. CDR3 DNA: TGTGCCACCAGTGCCGGGACAGGGGGTGCTCCGGCCGAGCAGTACTTC.

This clonotype came up a few times. The chain combines TRBV21-1 with TRBJ1-1; TRBD1, the D gene given by the table, was not confirmed from the DNA. TRBV21-1 represents a pseudogene. The CDR3 runs 16 residues. This CDR3 reads CASSFGQSPWNTEAFF. CDR3 sequence (DNA): TGTGCCAGCAGTTTCGGACAGTCCCCGTGGAACACTGAAGCTTTCTTT.

This clonotype was detected ten times or more. CDR3 DNA: TGTGCCAGCTCACCTCGGGACGCCCCGAGCACTGAAGCTTTCTTT. Amino acids: CASSPRDAPSTEAFF. The rearrangement links TRBV18 to TRBJ1-1; D might be TRBD1 (5 bases). This CDR3 spans 15 amino acids. The V end was cut by 3 bases, the J end by 4 bases, with 15 bases between. Germline lookup yields CDR1 KGHSH and CDR2 LQKENI.

This clonotype appeared many times. The rearrangement links TRBV27 to TRBJ2-1; no clear D. This CDR3 region has 17 residues. CDR1 MNHEY and CDR2 SMNVEV come from the germline V gene (reference sequence). The V end lost 2 bases, the J end lost 3 bases, and 17 bases lay between the germline ends. The CDR3 loop is CASSLTSTRPNYNEQFF. CDR3 coding DNA: TGTGCCAGCAGTTTAACCTCCACGCGGCCGAACTACAATGAGCAGTTCTTC.

Only a few counts were recorded for this clonotype. The chain employs TRBV20-1 and TRBJ1-5; maybe TRBD1 (6 bases). CDR3 size: 14 residues. Germline assignment: CDR1 DFQATT and CDR2 SNEGSKA (reference sequence). V lost 3 bases, J lost 5 bases, and 14 bases lay in between. CDR3 sequence reads: CSASLGTPDQPQHF. In DNA, the CDR3 is TGCAGTGCTAGCCTCGGGACACCGGATCAGCCCCAGCATTTT.

This clonotype was seen repeatedly, ten times or more. The chain recombines TRBV7-2 with TRBJ1-4; D perhaps matches TRBD1 (6 bases). Germline CDR1 reads SGHTA; CDR2 reads FQGNSA. The CDR3 length is 15 residues. V lost 3 bases to trimming and J lost 2 bases, with 10 bases between them. CDR3 nucleotides: TGTGCCAGCAGCTTCACAGGGAGGACTAATGAAAAACTGTTTTTT. Amino acids: CASSFTGRTNEKLFF.

This chain connects TRBV4-3 to TRBJ1-6; tentative D call: TRBD1 (5 bases). CDR1 and CDR2 (germline): LGHNA, YSLEER. This CDR3 spans 12 amino acids. The V end lost 8 bases, the J end lost 13 bases, and 15 bases lay between the germline ends. This CDR3 is CASGGTRGPLHF. In DNA, the CDR3 is TGCGCCAGCGGGGGGACGCGTGGGCCCCTCCACTTT.

At least ten counts were recorded for this clonotype. The chain combines TRBV9 with TRBJ2-2; D possibly corresponds to TRBD1 (7 bases). Germline V CDR1 and CDR2: SGDLS, YYNGEE. Between the trimmed V and J ends, which lost 3 bases and 4 bases, there was a span of 16 bases. CDR3 length: 16 residues. This CDR3 is CASSEGAGRATGELFF. In DNA, the CDR3 is TGTGCCAGCAGCGAGGGGGCGGGACGGGCCACCGGGGAGCTGTTTTTT.